The 9 T cell receptor beta chains below all came from one sample that was sequenced in a study of blood T cell repertoires in COVID-19. Measured with immunoSEQ multiplex PCR; TCRdb has only the in-frame clones, and not every one. This table has roughly 100,000 clones, roughly 79% appearing once. The specimen was peripheral blood. All receptors come from a woman aged 70-85 years with acute or convalescent COVID-19.

The V and J genes are TRBV4-1 and TRBJ2-7; D gene unclear. Germline V gene lookup returns CDR1 MGHRA and CDR2 YSYEKL. The CDR3 runs to 13 residues. The V end lost 2 bases, the J end lost 4 bases, and 9 bases lay between the germline ends. The CDR3 protein is CASSQPTDYEQYF. CDR3 sequence (DNA): TGCGCCAGCAGCCAACCTACAGATTACGAGCAGTACTTC.

The chain recombines TRBV19 with TRBJ2-4, with a weak D call TRBD2 (5 bases). The CDR3 loop spans 13 amino acids. Germline assignment: CDR1 LNHDA and CDR2 SQIVND (reference sequence). The V and J ends lost 3 bases and 8 bases respectively, with 11 bases between them. In DNA form, the CDR3 reads TGTGCCAGTAGTATCTGGCTGAGGGACATTCAGTACTTC. It encodes CASSIWLRDIQYF.

The chain couples TRBV7-3 to TRBJ2-5; the D gene is possibly TRBD2 (5 bases). Germline assignment: CDR1 SGHTA and CDR2 FQGTGA. The CDR3 is made up of 13 amino acids. Trimming removed 1 base at V and 4 bases at J, with 7 bases between. CDR3 sequence (DNA): TGTGCCAGCAGCTTAAGACGGGGAGAGACCCAGTACTTC. It yields the protein CASSLRRGETQYF.

The chain uses TRBV5-1 and TRBJ1-6; D may be TRBD1 (6 bases). The CDR3 has 17 amino acids. Germline values: CDR1 SGHRS, CDR2 YFSETQ. Trimming cost V 4 bases and J 0 bases, with 14 bases left between them. This CDR3 is CASSVDSPRSYNSPLHF. The CDR3 DNA follows: TGCGCCAGCAGCGTGGACAGTCCCCGCTCCTATAATTCACCCCTCCACTTT.

In its sample, this clone was seen a few times. This sequence joins TRBV9 and TRBJ1-1, with 9 bases that match TRBD1. Trimming at V came to 3 bases and at J to 5 bases, leaving 2 bases not matched to a gene. The germline V gene has CDR1 SGDLS and CDR2 YYNGEE. The CDR3 runs to 13 residues. The CDR3 loop reads CASSATGGTEAFF. DNA of the CDR3: TGTGCCAGCAGCGCGACAGGGGGGACTGAAGCTTTCTTT. Based on the CDR3 plus reference TRBV9 and TRBJ1-1, the full variable domain is DSGVTQTPKHLITATGQRVTLRCSPRSGDLSVYWYQQSLDQGLQFLIQYYNGEERAKGNILERFSAQQFPDLHSELNLSSLELGDSALYFCASSATGGTEAFFGQGTRLTVV.

This clone was picked up one time. The rearrangement joins TRBV6-6 to TRBJ1-2; no definite D call. This CDR3 has 14 amino acids. From germline, CDR1 is MNHNY and CDR2 SVGAGI (reference sequence). The V gene lost 0 bases and the J gene lost 8 bases, with 13 bases spanning the gap. This CDR3 reads CASSYSAVFWGYTF. CDR3 coding DNA: TGTGCCAGCAGTTACTCAGCCGTCTTCTGGGGCTACACCTTC.

The J gene is TRBJ1-1, the V gene TRBV12-3 or TRBV12-4; possible D gene TRBD1, 6 bases. The V and J ends lost 3 bases and 8 bases respectively, with 10 bases between them. The CDR3 covers 12 residues. The chain's CDR3 is CASSLGGGEAFF. Here the CDR3 DNA reads TGTGCCAGCAGTTTGGGAGGGGGGGAAGCTTTCTTT.

The chain joins TRBV4-1 to TRBJ1-1; tentatively, D is TRBD1 (6 bases). V shed 3 bases and J shed 3 bases, with 20 bases lying between them. This CDR3 comprises 17 residues. Germline CDR1 is MGHRA and CDR2 is YSYEKL. CDR3 sequence (DNA): TGCGCCAGCAGCCACATGGGGGGGCCGAAAAGTGACACTGAAGCTTTCTTT. Its protein product is CASSHMGGPKSDTEAFF.

The chain joins TRBV28 to TRBJ1-4, with D maybe TRBD1 (5 bases). CDR1 is MDHEN and CDR2 is SYDVKM in the germline V gene. Trimming pared 8 bases from V and 1 base from J, leaving 5 bases between. The CDR3 covers 12 residues. The CDR3 nucleotides are TGTGCCAGCCAGGGAACTAATGAAAAACTGTTTTTT. The encoded protein is CASQGTNEKLFF.